A single sample is the source of the 26 T cell receptor beta chains below, sequenced in a study of regulatory T cells in long-lasting Graves disease. HTBI primers from iRepertoire and Arm-PCR of CDR3 regions yielded the TCR beta libraries. TCRdb passed the multiplex PCR reads through MiXCR, listing each CDR3 protein once. The data hold approximately 300,000 distinct CDR3 sequences, with about 18% observed a single time. Time point noted: newly diagnosed GD, antithyroid drugs for less than 3 months. The TCR library was made from RNA extracted from PBMCs. Source: peripheral blood mononuclear cells (PBMCs), taken at new diagnosis, from a patient treated with antithyroid drugs. These receptors were collected from a female donor with Graves disease.

Ten or more counts support this clonotype. The rearrangement uses TRBV12-3 or TRBV12-4 and TRBJ2-6, with D possibly matching TRBD1 (6 bases). This CDR3 contains 19 residues. V shed 6 bases and J shed 1 base, with 22 bases lying between them. Here the CDR3 reads CASSPRSGDLPSGANVLTF. The CDR3 nucleotides read TGTGCCAGCAGCCCCCGTTCAGGGGATCTCCCTTCTGGGGCCAACGTCCTGACTTTC.

Ten or more counts support this clonotype. This chain joins TRBV18 and TRBJ2-5; no clear D gene. Looked up from germline, CDR1 is KGHSH and CDR2 is LQKENI. This CDR3 spans 12 amino acids. Trimming cost V 10 bases and J 4 bases, with 13 bases left between them. CDR3 bases: TGTGCCACCGTAAATTTTGGAGAGACCCAGTACTTC. Residues: CATVNFGETQYF.

V is TRBV19 and J is TRBJ1-2; D perhaps matches TRBD1 (6 bases). Germline V CDR1 and CDR2: LNHDA, SQIVND (reference sequence). Trimming removed 5 bases from V and 4 bases from J, with 20 bases in between. The CDR3 contains 16 residues. The CDR3 loop is CASSVRDMPGGYGYTF. The CDR3 DNA reads TGTGCCAGTAGTGTCAGGGACATGCCAGGAGGCTATGGCTACACCTTC.

The rearrangement joins TRBV5-1 to TRBJ2-5; 7 bases agree with TRBD2. CDR3 size: 15 residues. In germline, CDR1 is SGHRS, CDR2 YFSETQ. Trimming cost V 5 bases and J 2 bases; bases outside gene matches: 9. This CDR3 is CASSSRGGRQETQYF. The CDR3 DNA is TGCGCCAGCAGTTCCCGCGGGGGAAGGCAAGAGACCCAGTACTTC. Combining the CDR3 with reference TRBV5-1 and TRBJ2-5 gives the whole variable domain KAGVTQTPRYLIKTRGQQVTLSCSPISGHRSVSWYQQTPGQGLQFLFEYFSETQRNKGNFPGRFSGRQFSNSRSEMNVSTLELGDSALYLCASSSRGGRQETQYFGPGTRLLVL.

This clonotype was recorded at least ten times. The chain links TRBV20-1 to TRBJ1-2, with TRBD1 identical over 7 bases. The CDR3 runs to 14 residues. The germline gives CDR1 DFQATT, CDR2 SNEGSKA (reference sequence). V lost 3 bases, J lost 0 bases, and 4 bases stayed unmatched. The chain's CDR3 is CSASKGQTNYGYTF. DNA for the CDR3: TGCAGTGCTAGTAAGGGACAGACTAACTATGGCTACACCTTC.

This clonotype has a count of ten or more. V gene TRBV7-9 combines with J gene TRBJ1-2; TRBD1 matches at 7 bases. The CDR3 is made up of 12 amino acids. Germline V gives CDR1 SEHNR, CDR2 FQNEAQ (reference sequence). V dropped 11 bases and J dropped 2; count of bases not matched to a gene: 5. In DNA, the CDR3 is TGTGCCGGAGGGACAGCAAACTATGGCTACACCTTC. Its protein is CAGGTANYGYTF.

This clonotype was picked up a small number of times. The chain uses TRBV7-9 and TRBJ2-7, with D maybe TRBD1 (5 bases). Trimming left V 1 base short and J 5 bases short, with 12 bases between. The CDR3 has 14 amino acids. Looked up from germline, CDR1 is SEHNR and CDR2 is FQNEAQ (reference sequence). The CDR3: CASSLVVGAHEQYF. CDR3 in DNA: TGTGCCAGCAGCTTAGTTGTAGGGGCCCACGAGCAGTACTTC. Full variable domain (missing parts from reference TRBV7-9 and TRBJ2-7): DTGVSQNPRHKITKRGQNVTFRCDPISEHNRLYWYRQTLGQGPEFLTYFQNEAQLEKSRLLSDRFSAERPKGSFSTLEIQRTEQGDSAMYLCASSLVVGAHEQYFGPGTRLTVT.

In its sample, this clonotype was seen many times. The chain couples TRBV27 to TRBJ2-7; possible D gene TRBD2, 6 bases. CDR3 length equals 15 residues. Germline V gene data show CDR1 as MNHEY and CDR2 as SMNVEV (reference sequence). Trimming took 1 base from V and 2 from J, leaving 12 bases between them. CDR3: CASSLWVSGTYEQYF. In nucleotides, the CDR3 is TGTGCCAGCAGTTTATGGGTTAGCGGAACCTACGAGCAGTACTTC.

This clonotype was observed many times. The gene calls are TRBV2 and TRBJ2-5; 9 nucleotides line up with TRBD2. Germline V gene lookup returns CDR1 SNHLY and CDR2 FYNNEI. J gave up 5 bases and V 5 bases, and 6 bases lay outside the gene matches. The CDR3 has 14 amino acids. The CDR3 protein is CASSLDSGSETQYF. The DNA of the CDR3 is TGTGCCAGCAGTTTAGATAGCGGGAGTGAGACCCAGTACTTC.

The sample holds many counts of this clonotype. The rearrangement joins TRBV18 to TRBJ2-1; 8 nucleotides align to TRBD2. CDR1 KGHSH and CDR2 LQKENI come from the germline V gene. The trim removed 6 bases at V and 13 bases at J, leaving 5 bases unmatched. There are 11 residues in the CDR3. The CDR3 is CASSPAGEQFF. The CDR3 nucleotides read TGTGCCAGCTCTCCAGCGGGAGAACAGTTCTTC.

V and J are TRBV18 and TRBJ2-7; 9 nucleotides align to TRBD1. This CDR3 has 16 residues. The germline gives CDR1 KGHSH, CDR2 LQKENI. V lost 0 bases to trimming and J lost 0 bases; unmatched junction nucleotides: 3. The CDR3 DNA sequence: TGTGCCAGCTCACCACCGGGGGGACAGGGCTCCTACGAGCAGTACTTC. The encoded protein is CASSPPGGQGSYEQYF.

This clonotype was recorded at least ten times. The V gene is TRBV12-3 or TRBV12-4, the J gene TRBJ1-4; no clear D gene. The ends were cut back, 3 bases at V and 8 bases at J, with 13 bases in the middle. There are 14 residues in the CDR3. The CDR3: CASSFNTLGEKLFF. The CDR3, as DNA: TGTGCCAGCAGTTTTAACACTTTAGGGGAAAAACTGTTTTTT.

In the case of this clonotype: Given a much more abundant clone one base away, this may be a read error. The rearrangement links TRBV27 to TRBJ2-7; D perhaps matches TRBD2 (6 bases). The CDR3 extends over 13 amino acids. Per the germline V gene, CDR1 is MNHEY and CDR2 is SMNVEV (reference sequence). The V gene lost 2 bases and the J gene lost 4 bases, with 9 bases spanning the gap. The CDR3 region is CASSLIGGYEQYF. CDR3 DNA: TGTGCCAGCAGTTTAATCGGGGGTTACGAGCAGTACTTC.

This clonotype occurred many times. The chain recombines TRBV15 with TRBJ2-7; no clear D gene. Trimming cost V 0 bases and J 0 bases, with 9 bases left between them. Per the germline V gene, CDR1 is LNHNV and CDR2 is YYDKDF (reference sequence). The CDR3 runs 15 residues. CDR3 residues: CATSRDPASSYEQYF. CDR3 bases: TGTGCCACCAGCAGAGATCCGGCTAGCTCCTACGAGCAGTACTTC.

This clonotype was observed many times. The rearrangement joins TRBV2 to TRBJ2-5; D gene ambiguous. V was trimmed by 8 bases and J by 2 bases, leaving 12 bases between them. This CDR3 spans 13 amino acids. Germline V lookup: CDR1 SNHLY, CDR2 FYNNEI. CDR3 DNA: TGTGCCAGCTGGGCGGATAGTCAAGAGACCCAGTACTTC. Translated: CASWADSQETQYF.

There are many counts of this clonotype. This sequence joins TRBV7-9 and TRBJ1-5; D remains ambiguous. The CDR3 consists of 15 residues. V was shortened by 2 bases and J by 2 bases, with 10 bases between the two germline ends. CDR1 is SEHNR and CDR2 is FQNEAQ in the germline V gene (reference sequence). Written as DNA, the CDR3 is TGTGCCAGCAGCTTATCCGATTGGGGCAATCAGCCCCAGCATTTT. Protein sequence: CASSLSDWGNQPQHF.

This clonotype appeared many times. J is TRBJ1-2 and V is TRBV4-1, with D possibly matching TRBD1 (5 bases). CDR1 and CDR2 from the germline V gene are MGHRA and YSYEKL. This CDR3 has 15 amino acids. V lost 3 bases and J 4 bases, leaving 15 bases between the germline ends. The CDR3 coding sequence is TGCGCCAGCAGCCACCCGGGACGGAACCTCTATGGCTACACCTTC. Its protein product is CASSHPGRNLYGYTF.

This clonotype was seen repeatedly, ten times or more. The V and J genes are TRBV6-5 and TRBJ2-7, with a tentative D call TRBD1 (6 bases). CDR1 is MNHEY and CDR2 is SVGAGI in the germline V gene. CDR3 size: 14 residues. V was pared by 4 bases and J by 5 bases, with 15 bases between. CDR3 nucleotide sequence: TGTGCCAGCAGTTCTACTACCGGGACAAACGAGCAGTACTTC. It specifies CASSSTTGTNEQYF.

The chain employs TRBV2 and TRBJ2-1; 9 bases match TRBD2. The germline V gene has CDR1 SNHLY and CDR2 FYNNEI. V lost 6 bases and J lost 7; bases outside the gene matches: 13. This CDR3 is built from 16 residues. The CDR3 loop reads CASSRLGGRDVNEQFF. CDR3 coding DNA: TGTGCCAGCAGCCGACTTGGCGGGAGGGACGTAAATGAGCAGTTCTTC.

This clonotype was picked up many times. The chain combines TRBV29-1 with TRBJ2-1, with 9 bases lining up with TRBD2. The CDR3 is 13 residues long. V lost 5 bases and J lost 9; bases outside the gene matches: 8. Germline V gene lookup returns CDR1 SQVTM and CDR2 ANQGSEA. CDR3 amino acids: CSVRLAGLVEQFF. The CDR3 nucleotides read TGCAGCGTTCGCCTAGCGGGGTTGGTTGAGCAGTTCTTC.

The chain has TRBV9 and TRBJ2-7; D may match TRBD1 or TRBD2 (8 bases each). V lost 2 bases, J lost 4 bases, and 16 bases lay in between. CDR3 size: 15 residues. Germline CDR1 SGDLS, CDR2 YYNGEE. The CDR3 protein is CASSVSGTGIYEQYF. CDR3 DNA sequence: TGTGCCAGCAGCGTTAGCGGGACAGGCATATACGAGCAGTACTTC. Variable domain in full (rest from reference TRBV9 and TRBJ2-7): DSGVTQTPKHLITATGQRVTLRCSPRSGDLSVYWYQQSLDQGLQFLIQYYNGEERAKGNILERFSAQQFPDLHSELNLSSLELGDSALYFCASSVSGTGIYEQYFGPGTRLTVT.

There are many counts of this clonotype. The rearrangement uses TRBV27 and TRBJ1-1; tentative D call: TRBD1 (5 bases). The V end was cut by 4 bases, the J end by 2 bases, with 8 bases between. Germline V gene data show CDR1 as MNHEY and CDR2 as SMNVEV (reference sequence). The CDR3 runs 13 residues. The CDR3, as DNA: TGTGCCAGCAGTTCCGACAGTAACACTGAAGCTTTCTTT. Translating gives CASSSDSNTEAFF.

This clonotype was counted ten times or more. This chain links TRBV30 with TRBJ1-2; D gene uncertain. This CDR3 has 13 amino acids. The V gene's germline CDR1 is GTSNPN and CDR2 SVGIG (reference sequence). The V end was cut by 3 bases, the J end by 3 bases, with 11 bases between. CDR3 in amino acids: CAWSATRDYGYTF. Written as DNA, the CDR3 is TGTGCCTGGAGCGCGACACGGGACTATGGCTACACCTTC.

J is TRBJ2-1 and V is TRBV28; 13 nucleotides match TRBD2. Germline V gene lookup returns CDR1 MDHEN and CDR2 SYDVKM. This CDR3 has 22 amino acids. V lost 6 bases, J lost 0 bases, and 20 bases stayed unmatched. CDR3 sequence reads: CASRTRWGTSGRAKSSYNEQFF. The CDR3, as DNA: TGTGCCAGCAGAACTCGGTGGGGAACTAGCGGGAGGGCCAAGAGCTCCTACAATGAGCAGTTCTTC.

The chain has TRBV5-4 and TRBJ2-1; the match to TRBD2 covers 12 bases. Trimming cost V 0 bases and J 5 bases; bases outside gene matches: 6. Germline CDR1 and CDR2: SGHNT and YYREEE (reference sequence). This CDR3 comprises 17 residues. The CDR3, as DNA: TGTGCCAGCAGCTTGGCCAGGACTAGCGGGGCCAACAATGAGCAGTTCTTC. It encodes CASSLARTSGANNEQFF.

CDR3 DNA sequence: TGTGCCACCAGTGACCCCTTCGGGGGGGCGAGGGAGACCCAGTACTTC. Translated, it gives CATSDPFGGARETQYF. V and J are TRBV24-1 and TRBJ2-5; TRBD2 matches at 8 bases. This CDR3 contains 16 residues. CDR1 and CDR2 from the germline V gene are KGHDR and SFDVKD. V dropped 4 bases and J dropped 5; count of bases not matched to a gene: 11.